The rows below give T cell receptor beta chains drawn from one sample of a study of blood T cell repertoires in COVID-19. The repertoire was sequenced with immunoSEQ multiplex PCR; TCRdb's copy has only in-frame clones and lacks some. The data contain about 200,000 clones, 87% of them singletons. The sequencing sample was made of peripheral blood. The receptors come from a man in his sixties who had recovered from COVID-19. CDR3s include the opening cysteine and the closing phenylalanine or tryptophan. A D gene is named only where the DNA matches it firmly. Not every row has a clone size; where given, it reads once, few, many or a size class.

V	D	size	J	DNA	CDR3
TRBV3-1/TRBV3-2	-	-	TRBJ2-4	TGTGCCAGCAGCCAAGACGGATTGGGGCCCCGGTCCAAAAACATTCAGTACTTC	CASSQDGLGPRSKNIQYF
TRBV6-4	-	-	TRBJ1-1	TGTGCCAGCAGTGCACAGCAGAACACTGAAGCTTTCTTT	CASSAQQNTEAFF
TRBV5-4	TRBD2	-	TRBJ2-1	TGTGCCAGCAGCCGGGGGACTAGCGGGGGCTACAATGAGCAGTTCTTC	CASSRGTSGGYNEQFF
TRBV5-1	-	many	TRBJ1-1	TGCGCCAGCAGCACTAGACCCCGAACGGCTGAAGCTTTCTTT	CASSTRPRTAEAFF
TRBV7-3	-	-	TRBJ2-1	TGTGCCAGCAGCTTAGGGGGCCAGTCCTACAATGAGCAGTTCTTC	CASSLGGQSYNEQFF
TRBV19	-	-	TRBJ2-1	TGTGCCAGTAGTATCCTAACAGGGTCGGCTGAGCAGTTCTTC	CASSILTGSAEQFF
TRBV30	-	-	TRBJ1-2	TGTGCCTGGAGGGACACAAACTATGGCTACACCTTC	CAWRDTNYGYTF
TRBV4-3	-	-	TRBJ2-5	TGCGCCAGCAGCCCCCAGGGACAAGAGACCCAGTACTTC	CASSPQGQETQYF
TRBV11-2	-	-	TRBJ1-6	TGTGCCTGGGGGGGTGCGGACAGCAGCAGCTCCTATAATTCACCCCTCCACTTT	CAWGGADSSSSYNSPLHF
TRBV9	-	-	TRBJ2-5	TGTGCCAGCAGCCCCAGACAGAACCAAGAGACCCAGTACTTC	CASSPRQNQETQYF
TRBV7-8	-	-	TRBJ1-1	TGTGCCAGCAGCGAGGGACATGGTCTGCAAGCTTTCTTT	CASSEGHGLQAFF
TRBV19	-	-	TRBJ1-5	TGTGCCAGTTCTACCTCGGTGCAGCCCCAGCATTTT	CASSTSVQPQHF
TRBV6-5	-	-	TRBJ1-3	TGTGCCAGCAGTTACTCGAGCCCCTACTCTGGAAACACCATATATTTT	CASSYSSPYSGNTIYF
TRBV7-2	TRBD1	-	TRBJ1-3	TGTGCCAGCTCGACAGGGTCTGGAAACACCATATATTTT	CASSTGSGNTIYF
TRBV25-1	TRBD1	-	TRBJ1-5	TGTGCCAGCAGCCGGACAGGGGGCGACGGCAATCAGCCCCAGCATTTT	CASSRTGGDGNQPQHF
TRBV21-1	-	-	TRBJ1-2	TGTGCCAGCAGAGGAGAAGATGGCTACACCTTC	CASRGEDGYTF
TRBV30	TRBD1	-	TRBJ1-4	TGTGCCTGGAGCCCCAGGGGGGCAAAACTGTTTTTT	CAWSPRGAKLFF
TRBV9	TRBD1	-	TRBJ2-7	TGTGCCAGCAGCGTGGGATCGACAGGGTACGAGCAGTACTTC	CASSVGSTGYEQYF
TRBV6-2/TRBV6-3	TRBD2	-	TRBJ2-5	TGTGCCAGCAGTCCACCGGGACTAGCGCAAGAGACCCAGTACTTC	CASSPPGLAQETQYF
TRBV6-5	TRBD2	-	TRBJ2-2	TGTGCCAGCAGGAATAGCGGGAGAGGAACCGGGGAGCTGTTTTTT	CASRNSGRGTGELFF
TRBV3-1/TRBV3-2	-	-	TRBJ1-2	TGTGCCAGCAGCCAAGACTCCGCCGCTGAGCGTGGCTACACCTTC	CASSQDSAAERGYTF
TRBV9	TRBD1	once	TRBJ2-1	TGTGCCAGCACCCCTCTTGGGACAGGGGGCGTCAATTCCTACAATGAGCAGTTCTTC	CASTPLGTGGVNSYNEQFF
TRBV11-3	TRBD2	-	TRBJ2-1	TGTGCCAGCAGCTTAGATTCCGGGGGAGGGGTATCACACAATGAGCAGTTCTTC	CASSLDSGGGVSHNEQFF
TRBV27	-	once	TRBJ1-2	TGTGCCAGCAGATACGGCCCCCAGGATGGCTACACCTTC	CASRYGPQDGYTF
TRBV7-2	TRBD1	-	TRBJ2-5	TGTGCCAGCAGCTTAGGACAGGGGGTGGAGACCCAGTACTTC	CASSLGQGVETQYF
TRBV27	-	-	TRBJ1-5	TGTGCCAGCAGTTTTCAGGGTTACTGGCAGCCCCAGCATTTT	CASSFQGYWQPQHF
TRBV11-2	-	-	TRBJ1-2	TGTGCCAGCAGCCCGGGTAGGAGGGAGAACTATGGCTACACCTTC	CASSPGRRENYGYTF
TRBV6-2/TRBV6-3	TRBD2	few	TRBJ2-7	TGTGCCAGCAGCCGCGCAGCTAGCGGGAGAAGGAACGAGCAGTACTTC	CASSRAASGRRNEQYF
TRBV5-1	-	-	TRBJ2-1	TGCGCCAGCAGCTTGGCGGCAGGGCCCCTGCTCTTC	CASSLAAGPLLF
TRBV5-1	-	-	TRBJ1-4	TGCGCCAGCAGCGGGGGCGCGACAACTAATGAAAAACTGTTTTTT	CASSGGATTNEKLFF
TRBV19	TRBD1	once	TRBJ2-7	TGTGCCAGTAGTATAGCCGGACAGGGAAACTACGAGCAGTACTTC	CASSIAGQGNYEQYF
TRBV6-5	-	many	TRBJ1-1	TGTGCCACCCTGCGGGGGTACACTGAAGCTTTCTTT	CATLRGYTEAFF
TRBV5-1	TRBD2	-	TRBJ2-7	TGCGCCAGCAGCCTGGCGAGCGGGGACCCCTACGAGCAGTACTTC	CASSLASGDPYEQYF
TRBV11-2	TRBD2	-	TRBJ2-4	TGTGCCAGCAGCTTAGCCGGACGGGGGGACATTCAGTACTTC	CASSLAGRGDIQYF
TRBV24-1	-	-	TRBJ1-1	TGTGCCGCCGGGGGAGGGCACGTCGGAATTGACACTGAAGCTTTCTTT	CAAGGGHVGIDTEAFF
TRBV7-3	-	-	TRBJ1-1	TGTGCCAGCAGCTTAAAAGGGGCAGCTGAAGCTTTCTTT	CASSLKGAAEAFF
TRBV6-1	-	-	TRBJ2-1	TGTGCCAGCAGTGAAGCCGGCAGGGGCTTCTACAATGAGCAGTTCTTC	CASSEAGRGFYNEQFF
TRBV18	-	-	TRBJ1-1	TGTGCCAGCTCACCACGGGAGGACTGGAACACTGAAGCTTTCTTT	CASSPREDWNTEAFF
TRBV2	TRBD1	-	TRBJ2-1	TGTGCCAGCAGTGGAGAACAGGGGACTGAGCAGTTCTTC	CASSGEQGTEQFF
TRBV2	-	-	TRBJ2-3	TGTGCCAGCAGGGTTTCCTACTCCACAGATACGCAGTATTTT	CASRVSYSTDTQYF
TRBV5-1	-	-	TRBJ1-1	TGCGCCAGCAACACAGGCGGGAACACTGAAGCTTTCTTT	CASNTGGNTEAFF
TRBV19	-	-	TRBJ1-5	TGTGCCAGTAGTTCAAGGGGAAGTCAGCCCCAGCATTTT	CASSSRGSQPQHF
TRBV10-1	-	-	TRBJ2-1	TGCGCCAGCAGTGAGGGACTTACCCACAATGAGCAGTTCTTC	CASSEGLTHNEQFF
TRBV7-2	-	-	TRBJ2-7	TGTGCCAGCACCCCTACCGGGACACACTCCTACGAGCAGTACTTC	CASTPTGTHSYEQYF
TRBV19	TRBD2	-	TRBJ2-3	TGTGCCAGTAGTATCCGGACTAGCGGGGGGCTCCACACAGATACGCAGTATTTT	CASSIRTSGGLHTDTQYF